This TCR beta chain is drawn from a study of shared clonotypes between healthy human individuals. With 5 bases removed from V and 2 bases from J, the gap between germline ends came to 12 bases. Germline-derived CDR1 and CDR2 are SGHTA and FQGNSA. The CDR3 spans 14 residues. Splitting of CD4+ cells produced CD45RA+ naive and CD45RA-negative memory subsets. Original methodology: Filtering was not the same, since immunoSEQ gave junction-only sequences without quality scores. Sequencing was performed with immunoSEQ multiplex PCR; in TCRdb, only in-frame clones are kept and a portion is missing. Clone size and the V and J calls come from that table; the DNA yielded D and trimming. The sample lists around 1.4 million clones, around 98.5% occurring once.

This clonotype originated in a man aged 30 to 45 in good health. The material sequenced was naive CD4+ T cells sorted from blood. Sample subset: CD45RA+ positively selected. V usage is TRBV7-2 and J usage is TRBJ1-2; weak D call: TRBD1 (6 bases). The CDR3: CASSTGGGNYGYTF. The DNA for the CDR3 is TGTGCCAGCAGCACCGGGGGCGGGAACTATGGCTACACCTTC. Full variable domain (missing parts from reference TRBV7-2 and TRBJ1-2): GAGVSQSPSNKVTEKGKDVELRCDPISGHTALYWYRQSLGQGLEFLIYFQGNSAPDKSGLPSDRFSAERTGGSVSTLTIQRTQQEDSAVYLCASSTGGGNYGYTFGSGTRLTVV.